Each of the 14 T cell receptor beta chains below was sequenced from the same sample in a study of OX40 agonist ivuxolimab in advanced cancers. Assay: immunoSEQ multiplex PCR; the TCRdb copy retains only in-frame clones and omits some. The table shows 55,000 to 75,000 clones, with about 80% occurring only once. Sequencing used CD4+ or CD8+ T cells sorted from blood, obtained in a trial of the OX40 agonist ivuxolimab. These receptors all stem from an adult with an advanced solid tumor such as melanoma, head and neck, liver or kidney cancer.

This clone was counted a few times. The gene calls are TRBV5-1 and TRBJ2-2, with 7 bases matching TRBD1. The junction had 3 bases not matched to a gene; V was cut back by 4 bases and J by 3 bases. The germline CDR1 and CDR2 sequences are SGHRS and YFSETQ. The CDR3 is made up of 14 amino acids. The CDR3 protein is CASSDGQDTGELFF. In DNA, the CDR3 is TGCGCCAGCAGCGATGGACAGGACACCGGGGAGCTGTTTTTT.

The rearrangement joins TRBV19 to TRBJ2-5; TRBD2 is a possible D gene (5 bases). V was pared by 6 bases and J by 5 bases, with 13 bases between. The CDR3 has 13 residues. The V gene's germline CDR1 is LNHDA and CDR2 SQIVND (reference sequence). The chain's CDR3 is CASRVVGDETQYF. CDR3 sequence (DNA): TGTGCCAGTAGGGTCGTGGGAGATGAGACCCAGTACTTC.

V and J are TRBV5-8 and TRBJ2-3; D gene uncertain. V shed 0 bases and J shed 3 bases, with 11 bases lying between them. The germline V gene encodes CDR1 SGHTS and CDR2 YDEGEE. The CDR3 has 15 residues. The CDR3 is CASSLEGLRTDTQYF. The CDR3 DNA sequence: TGTGCCAGCAGCTTGGAAGGTCTGAGAACAGATACGCAGTATTTT.

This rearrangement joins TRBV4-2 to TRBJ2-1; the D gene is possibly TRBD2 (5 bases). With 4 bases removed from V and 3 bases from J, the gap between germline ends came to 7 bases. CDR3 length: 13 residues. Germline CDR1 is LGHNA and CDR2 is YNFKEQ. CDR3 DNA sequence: TGTGCCAGCAGCCGGGGAGACTACAATGAGCAGTTCTTC. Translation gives CASSRGDYNEQFF.

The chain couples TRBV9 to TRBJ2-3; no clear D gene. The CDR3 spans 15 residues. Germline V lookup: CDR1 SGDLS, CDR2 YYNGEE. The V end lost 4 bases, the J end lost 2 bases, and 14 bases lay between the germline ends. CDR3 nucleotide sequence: TGTGCCAGCAGCCCAGGCCTCACCCCCACAGATACGCAGTATTTT. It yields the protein CASSPGLTPTDTQYF.

This chain's CDR3 is CASSLIGGGPETQYF. The DNA of the CDR3 is TGTGCCAGCAGCTTAATAGGGGGGGGGCCAGAGACCCAGTACTTC. The chain uses TRBV7-2 and TRBJ2-5; the D gene is possibly TRBD2 (7 bases). Germline V CDR1 and CDR2: SGHTA, FQGNSA. Deletions cut 2 bases from V and 4 bases from J, with 14 bases between. The CDR3 has 15 amino acids.

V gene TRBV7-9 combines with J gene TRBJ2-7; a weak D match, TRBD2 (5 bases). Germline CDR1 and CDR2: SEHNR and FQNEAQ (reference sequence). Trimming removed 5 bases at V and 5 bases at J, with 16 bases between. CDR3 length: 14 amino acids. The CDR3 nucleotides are TGTGCCAGCAGCCGCGAGTGGCTACTAGACGAGCAGTACTTC. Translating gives CASSREWLLDEQYF.

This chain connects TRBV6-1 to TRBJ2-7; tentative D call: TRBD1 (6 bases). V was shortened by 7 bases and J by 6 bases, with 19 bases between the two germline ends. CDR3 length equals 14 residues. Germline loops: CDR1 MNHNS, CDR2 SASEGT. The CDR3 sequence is CASIELQGFGEQYF. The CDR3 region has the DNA TGTGCCAGCATCGAGCTACAGGGCTTTGGCGAGCAGTACTTC.

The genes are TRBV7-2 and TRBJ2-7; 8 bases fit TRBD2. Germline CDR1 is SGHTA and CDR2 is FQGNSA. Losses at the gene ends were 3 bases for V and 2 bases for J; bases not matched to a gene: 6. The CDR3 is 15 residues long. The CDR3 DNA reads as TGTGCCAGCAGCTTCGGACTAGCTACAGCCTACGAGCAGTACTTC. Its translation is CASSFGLATAYEQYF.

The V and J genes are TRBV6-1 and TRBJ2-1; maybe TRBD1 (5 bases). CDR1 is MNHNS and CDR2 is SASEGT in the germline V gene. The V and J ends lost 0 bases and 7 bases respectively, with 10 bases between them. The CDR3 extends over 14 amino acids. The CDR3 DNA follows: TGTGCCAGCAGTGAAGCGGGTAGGGGTAATGAGCAGTTCTTC. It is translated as CASSEAGRGNEQFF.

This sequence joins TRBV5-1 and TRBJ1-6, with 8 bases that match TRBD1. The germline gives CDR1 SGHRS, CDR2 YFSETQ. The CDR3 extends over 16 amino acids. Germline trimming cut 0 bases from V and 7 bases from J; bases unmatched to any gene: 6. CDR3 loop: CASSLVPGGGNSPLHF. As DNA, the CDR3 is TGCGCCAGCAGCTTGGTCCCAGGGGGCGGGAATTCACCCCTCCACTTT.

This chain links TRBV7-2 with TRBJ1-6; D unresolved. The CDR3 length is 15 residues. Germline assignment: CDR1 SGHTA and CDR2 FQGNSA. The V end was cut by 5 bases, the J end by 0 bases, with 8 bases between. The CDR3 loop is CASSPVSSYNSPLHF. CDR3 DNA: TGTGCCAGCAGCCCGGTGAGCTCCTATAATTCACCCCTCCACTTT. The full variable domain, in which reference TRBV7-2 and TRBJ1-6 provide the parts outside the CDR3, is GAGVSQSPSNKVTEKGKDVELRCDPISGHTALYWYRQSLGQGLEFLIYFQGNSAPDKSGLPSDRFSAERTGGSVSTLTIQRTQQEDSAVYLCASSPVSSYNSPLHFGNGTRLTVT.

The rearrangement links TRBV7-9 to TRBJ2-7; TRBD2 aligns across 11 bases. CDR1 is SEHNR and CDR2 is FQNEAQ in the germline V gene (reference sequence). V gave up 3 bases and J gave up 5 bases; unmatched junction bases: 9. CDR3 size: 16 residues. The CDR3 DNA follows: TGTGCCAGCAGCTTGGGGATAGCGGGAGGGCCTAACGAGCAGTACTTC. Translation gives CASSLGIAGGPNEQYF.

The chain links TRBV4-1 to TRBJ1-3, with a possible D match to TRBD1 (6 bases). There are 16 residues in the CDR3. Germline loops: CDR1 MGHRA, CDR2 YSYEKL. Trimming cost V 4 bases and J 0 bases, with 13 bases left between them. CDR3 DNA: TGCGCCAGCAGCCCGCTAGACAGGTACTCTGGAAACACCATATATTTT. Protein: CASSPLDRYSGNTIYF.